The sequence of this TCR beta chain was determined in a study of T cell repertoires in cytomegalovirus infection. In the study overall: Matching HLA type and CMV infection were both indicated by public TCR beta signatures.

A single record per CDR3 protein comes from TCRdb applying MiXCR to the reads. The sample contains some 600,000 distinct CDR3 sequences, 20% to 25% of which appear only once. Notes on this clonotype: What it recognizes is unknown.

General study results and limits: Totalled public TCR beta family frequency picked out people who carried CMV plus the relevant HLA. CMV-specific TCR beta clonotypes restricted by HLA-C were the ones dominating the ex vivo response.

The ends lost 6 bases at V and 3 bases at J; junction bases unmatched: 10. Per the germline V gene, CDR1 is SQVTM and CDR2 is ANQGSEA. The CDR3 runs to 14 residues. The chain links TRBV29-1 to TRBJ2-7, with TRBD1 matching 8 bases. This TCR was sampled from a human donor in good health (CMV status not recorded). Some clones in this sample may be carry-over from other donors' samples. Sequenced sample: CD8+ T cells from PBMCs. The CDR3 here is CSVLDRVTHYEQYF. The CDR3 coding sequence is TGCAGCGTGCTGGACAGGGTAACCCACTACGAGCAGTACTTC.